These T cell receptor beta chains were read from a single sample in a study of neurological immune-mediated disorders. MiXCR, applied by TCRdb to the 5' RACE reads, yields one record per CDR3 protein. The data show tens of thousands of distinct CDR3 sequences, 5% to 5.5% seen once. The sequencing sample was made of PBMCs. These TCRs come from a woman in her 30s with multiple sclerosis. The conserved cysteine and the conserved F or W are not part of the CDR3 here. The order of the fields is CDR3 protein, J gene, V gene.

CDR3aa: ATSDRPSSYNEQF
j_gene: TRBJ2-1
v_gene: TRBV24-1

CDR3aa: ASSKSGRVPDTQY
j_gene: TRBJ2-3
v_gene: TRBV5-1

CDR3aa: SAREDSSGGRRETQY
j_gene: TRBJ2-5
v_gene: TRBV20-1

CDR3aa: ATSRNRGTGNEQF
j_gene: TRBJ2-1
v_gene: TRBV24-1

CDR3aa: ASSETSGESDTQY
j_gene: TRBJ2-3
v_gene: TRBV7-2

CDR3aa: SARELRSSEYQPQH
j_gene: TRBJ1-5
v_gene: TRBV20-1

CDR3aa: ASSPARTGVQETQY
j_gene: TRBJ2-5
v_gene: TRBV5-1

CDR3aa: ASGGANTGELF
j_gene: TRBJ2-2
v_gene: TRBV3-1

CDR3aa: ASSLGTSAGGGDNEQF
j_gene: TRBJ2-1
v_gene: TRBV7-6

CDR3aa: ASSERGRHNEQY
j_gene: TRBJ2-7
v_gene: TRBV2

CDR3aa: ASSLSGNNEQF
j_gene: TRBJ2-1
v_gene: TRBV7-7

CDR3aa: ASSWGDRDSYEQY
j_gene: TRBJ2-7
v_gene: TRBV5-1

CDR3aa: ASSNRVGNSPLH
j_gene: TRBJ1-6
v_gene: TRBV7-9

CDR3aa: ASSYGRDTQY
j_gene: TRBJ2-3
v_gene: TRBV6-6

CDR3aa: ASSLEGTTEAF
j_gene: TRBJ1-1
v_gene: TRBV5-1

CDR3aa: SARVGGVGANVLT
j_gene: TRBJ2-6
v_gene: TRBV20-1

CDR3aa: ASSLASWFQETQY
j_gene: TRBJ2-5
v_gene: TRBV7-8

CDR3aa: ASSSNLMNRDAEAF
j_gene: TRBJ1-1
v_gene: TRBV5-1

CDR3aa: ASSAGARTEAF
j_gene: TRBJ1-1
v_gene: TRBV14

CDR3aa: SALVPTSPYTQY
j_gene: TRBJ2-3
v_gene: TRBV20-1

CDR3aa: ASSPPAGWGEQF
j_gene: TRBJ2-1
v_gene: TRBV12-3/TRBV12-4

CDR3aa: ASSSRSGANVLT
j_gene: TRBJ2-6
v_gene: TRBV7-9

CDR3aa: ASRWTGSTDTQY
j_gene: TRBJ2-3
v_gene: TRBV12-3/TRBV12-4

CDR3aa: SASLDRLGGNTIY
j_gene: TRBJ1-3
v_gene: TRBV20-1

CDR3aa: ASSEGQSTDTQY
j_gene: TRBJ2-3
v_gene: TRBV10-2

CDR3aa: ASSLVRGYTGELF
j_gene: TRBJ2-2
v_gene: TRBV7-8

CDR3aa: ASSLGAGAYGNEQF
j_gene: TRBJ2-1
v_gene: TRBV5-1

CDR3aa: ASSLGRTNTGELF
j_gene: TRBJ2-2
v_gene: TRBV11-2

CDR3aa: ATSSRLAGVHEQF
j_gene: TRBJ2-1
v_gene: TRBV15